The rows below give T cell receptor beta chains drawn from one sample of a study of cytomegalovirus exposure and HLA in healthy donors. Data came from immunoSEQ multiplex PCR; TCRdb stores just in-frame clones and leaves some out. The data hold about 160,000 clones, with approximately 81% observed a single time. What was sequenced was PBMCs. Source of these receptors: a young man in good health and CMV-seronegative. The CDR3 runs from the conserved cysteine through the conserved F or W. The D gene is left open where the match is weak. Clone size is not always given. Where it is, it says once, few, many or a class for expanded clones.

clone size,J gene,D gene,V gene,CDR3 protein,CDR3 DNA
-,TRBJ1-1,-,TRBV5-1,CASSSLTGRDTEAFF,TGCGCCAGCAGCTCCCTGACAGGACGAGATACTGAAGCTTTCTTT
few,TRBJ2-6,-,TRBV11-2,CASERLGANVLTF,TGTGCCAGCGAGCGTCTTGGGGCCAACGTCCTGACTTTC
many,TRBJ2-1,-,TRBV6-4,CASSPTGTSGFNEQFF,TGTGCCAGCAGTCCAACCGGGACAAGCGGCTTCAATGAGCAGTTCTTC
few,TRBJ1-5,TRBD1,TRBV28,CASMMGDRVNQPQHF,TGTGCCAGCATGATGGGGGACAGGGTAAATCAGCCCCAGCATTTT
-,TRBJ1-5,-,TRBV28,CASSSAWEGSNQPQHF,TGTGCCAGCAGCTCTGCATGGGAGGGTAGCAATCAGCCCCAGCATTTT
-,TRBJ1-5,-,TRBV2,CASSPSTNNQPQHF,TGTGCCAGCAGTCCCTCAACAAATAATCAGCCCCAGCATTTT
-,TRBJ1-4,TRBD1,TRBV6-5,CASGWTGRGEKLFF,TGTGCCAGCGGCTGGACAGGGAGAGGGGAAAAACTGTTTTTT
-,TRBJ2-1,-,TRBV7-9,CASGEGGPYNEQFF,TGTGCCAGCGGGGAGGGGGGGCCCTACAATGAGCAGTTCTTC
-,TRBJ2-4,TRBD2,TRBV6-5,CASSRGGGKNIQYF,TGTGCCAGCAGTCGGGGGGGAGGCAAAAACATTCAGTACTTC
-,TRBJ2-5,TRBD2,TRBV7-9,CASSLVGGSGGEETQYF,TGTGCCAGCAGCTTAGTTGGGGGATCGGGGGGTGAAGAGACCCAGTACTTC
few,TRBJ2-7,-,TRBV19,CASSMISTSYEQYF,TGTGCCAGTAGTATGATTTCGACTAGCTACGAGCAGTACTTC
-,TRBJ2-3,TRBD2,TRBV2,CASSTLIGLAGGESSSTDTQYF,TGTGCCAGCAGTACACTAATAGGACTAGCGGGGGGAGAGAGTTCTAGCACAGATACGCAGTATTTT
-,TRBJ2-3,TRBD2,TRBV27,CASWRREVSTDTQYF,TGTGCCAGCTGGCGACGGGAGGTATCCACAGATACGCAGTATTTT
-,TRBJ2-3,TRBD2,TRBV6-4,CASSETSGGADTQYF,TGTGCCAGCAGTGAAACTAGCGGGGGGGCAGATACGCAGTATTTT
few,TRBJ2-3,TRBD2,TRBV9,CASTSSGVSTDTQYF,TGTGCCAGCACCTCTAGCGGGGTTAGCACAGATACGCAGTATTTT
-,TRBJ1-4,-,TRBV7-6,CASSLEAATNEKLFF,TGTGCCAGCAGCTTAGAAGCTGCAACTAATGAAAAACTGTTTTTT
-,TRBJ2-2,-,TRBV6-5,CASSYNRRTGELFF,TGTGCCAGCAGTTATAACAGGCGAACCGGGGAGCTGTTTTTT
-,TRBJ2-1,-,TRBV4-1,CASRAQGKNNEQFF,TGCGCCAGCAGGGCACAGGGAAAAAACAATGAGCAGTTCTTC
-,TRBJ1-1,-,TRBV6-5,CASSYLGDTEAFF,TGTGCCAGCAGTTATTTAGGGGATACTGAAGCTTTCTTT
-,TRBJ2-7,TRBD2,TRBV7-2,CASSLGAGASREQYF,TGTGCCAGCAGCTTAGGGGCGGGAGCGTCTCGCGAGCAGTACTTC
-,TRBJ1-1,TRBD1,TRBV5-6,CASSLRDRENTEAFF,TGTGCCAGCAGCTTACGGGACAGGGAGAACACTGAAGCTTTCTTT
-,TRBJ1-2,-,TRBV7-8,CASSPSGRAYGYTF,TGTGCCAGCAGCCCCTCAGGGAGGGCCTATGGCTACACCTTC
-,TRBJ2-3,TRBD1,TRBV28,CASSTRTGGVTDTQYF,TGTGCCAGCAGTACTCGGACAGGGGGCGTCACAGATACGCAGTATTTT
-,TRBJ2-7,-,TRBV29-1,CSVVTVNPSGEQYF,TGCAGCGTTGTTACGGTTAACCCCTCGGGCGAGCAGTACTTC
-,TRBJ2-7,TRBD1,TRBV5-1,CASSTGQASYEQYF,TGCGCCAGCAGCACAGGACAGGCCTCCTACGAGCAGTACTTC
-,TRBJ2-1,TRBD2,TRBV11-2,CASSLAPDLAGVGNEQFF,TGTGCCAGCAGCTTAGCCCCCGATCTAGCGGGAGTGGGTAATGAGCAGTTCTTC
-,TRBJ1-5,-,TRBV7-2,CASSRPGGNQPQHF,TGTGCCAGCAGCCGGCCCGGGGGGAATCAGCCCCAGCATTTT
few,TRBJ1-6,-,TRBV6-5,CASSYSNQGVSPLHF,TGTGCCAGCAGTTACTCTAACCAGGGTGTTTCACCCCTCCACTTT
-,TRBJ1-5,TRBD1,TRBV28,CASSFTQGAGNQPQHF,TGTGCCAGCAGTTTCACCCAGGGGGCAGGCAATCAGCCCCAGCATTTT
-,TRBJ1-2,TRBD1,TRBV12-5,CASGTGGAYYGYTF,TGTGCTAGTGGCACAGGGGGCGCCTACTATGGCTACACCTTC
-,TRBJ1-4,-,TRBV29-1,CSVSPGSTNEKLFF,TGCAGCGTTAGTCCAGGCTCCACTAATGAAAAACTGTTTTTT
-,TRBJ1-1,TRBD1,TRBV6-5,CASSYSKDRGFEAFF,TGTGCCAGCAGTTACTCTAAGGACAGGGGCTTTGAAGCTTTCTTT
-,TRBJ1-1,-,TRBV7-8,CASSFGAAWNTEAFF,TGTGCCAGCAGCTTTGGGGCCGCGTGGAACACTGAAGCTTTCTTT
-,TRBJ1-4,-,TRBV27,CASSSQRTPLGEKLFF,TGTGCCAGCAGTTCCCAAAGGACACCCTTGGGGGAAAAACTGTTTTTT
-,TRBJ2-3,-,TRBV9,CASSPYVGLKDTQYF,TGTGCCAGCAGCCCTTACGTGGGGCTTAAAGATACGCAGTATTTT
many,TRBJ2-7,TRBD1,TRBV19,CASSTSPGQASEQYF,TGTGCCAGTAGTACCTCGCCGGGACAGGCCTCCGAGCAGTACTTC